This T cell receptor (beta chain) emerged from a study of T-cell memory formation after mild COVID-19. Study-wide findings and caveats: The study found balanced CD4/CD8 in clones contracting day 15 to 85 and a CD4+ lean in later expanders. Researchers report contracting CD4+ clones mostly in CM and EM, with CD8+ clones in EMRA.

5'RACE, which relied on constant-segment primers, yielded TCR alpha and TCR beta cDNA libraries carrying sample barcodes and UMIs. TCRdb re-derived calls from the 5' RACE reads in MiXCR, one entry per CDR3 protein. The sample has more than 350,000 distinct CDR3 sequences; 16% are singletons. This clonotype has a count of ten or more. Its antigen remains unknown. V lost 3 bases and J 7 bases, leaving 10 bases between the germline ends. The CDR3 runs to 12 residues. Germline CDR1 and CDR2: SEHNR and FQNEAQ (reference sequence). Sequences were obtained from PBMCs or a T cell subset sorted from them (not recorded which). The chain is built from TRBV7-9 and TRBJ2-7; D might be TRBD2 (5 bases). This receptor was taken from a man aged 18 to 30 who had mild COVID-19 (a few samples of this study predate the infection). Cell type and time point are not known. This CDR3 reads CASSFSGVEQYF. DNA of the CDR3: TGTGCCAGCAGCTTTTCCGGGGTGGAGCAGTACTTC.